One sample yielded the 29 T cell receptor beta chains listed below, sequenced in a study of naive and memory T cell subsets. Treatment indicated: skin biopsy from PPD injection site in Mantoux-positive individual. Unsorted total RNA, roughly 1 to 1000 ng, was DNase treated before reverse transcription. Alpha and beta constant region primers primed reverse transcription for blood and skin samples. TCRdb recomputed calls from the UMI-ligation and nested PCR reads with MiXCR, one row per CDR3 protein. This sample has 15,000 to 20,000 distinct CDR3 sequences, with 8% to 10% found just once. Sequencing used skin, obtained from a tuberculin skin test site. The source of these receptors is an adult in good health.

This clonotype was picked up many times. The chain recombines TRBV20-1 with TRBJ2-6, with 7 bases fitting TRBD1. After removal of 7 bases from V and 3 bases from J, the junction contained 3 bases not matched to a gene. There are 13 residues in the CDR3. CDR1 and CDR2 (germline): DFQATT, SNEGSKA (reference sequence). Written as DNA, the CDR3 is TGCAGTGGTCGGACAGGTGGGGCCAACGTCCTGACTTTC. Translating gives CSGRTGGANVLTF.

V gene TRBV4-1 combines with J gene TRBJ1-1, with D possibly matching TRBD1 (6 bases). Germline loops: CDR1 MGHRA, CDR2 YSYEKL. Trimming pared 4 bases from V and 10 bases from J, leaving 22 bases between. This CDR3 is 15 amino acids long. The CDR3 is CASSPDPLGASGAFF. The CDR3 DNA follows: TGCGCCAGCAGCCCAGACCCTTTGGGGGCGAGTGGAGCTTTCTTT.

This clonotype was seen repeatedly, ten times or more. The chain couples TRBV24-1 to TRBJ2-2; TRBD1 agrees at 12 bases. This CDR3 has 20 amino acids. Per the germline V gene, CDR1 is KGHDR and CDR2 is SFDVKD. The junction had 16 bases not matched to a gene; V was cut back by 5 bases and J by 4 bases. CDR3 bases: TGTGCCACCAGTGGAAATCTAACGAGCCGGGACAGGGGGCGCACCGGGGAGCTGTTTTTT. It encodes CATSGNLTSRDRGRTGELFF.

The chain has TRBV7-2 and TRBJ1-1; D gene unclear. Germline CDR1 and CDR2: SGHTA and FQGNSA. Trimming took off 1 base at V and 4 bases at J, with 4 bases between the two ends. CDR3 length equals 12 residues. In DNA form, the CDR3 reads TGTGCCAGCAGCTTAGTAAGCACTGAAGCTTTCTTT. Its translation: CASSLVSTEAFF.

This clonotype was counted many times. The J gene is TRBJ2-3, the V gene TRBV29-1, with no clear D. V was shortened by 4 bases and J by 2 bases, with 10 bases between the two germline ends. This CDR3 has 13 residues. Germline CDR1 SQVTM, CDR2 ANQGSEA. CDR3 region: CSVVPAPTDTQYF. Written as DNA, the CDR3 is TGCAGCGTTGTCCCGGCCCCCACAGATACGCAGTATTTT.

This clonotype has just a few counts. This chain links TRBV4-2 with TRBJ2-2; D is perhaps TRBD1 (6 bases). The germline V and J ends were trimmed by 4 bases and 2 bases, with 14 bases remaining between them. The germline gives CDR1 LGHNA, CDR2 YNFKEQ. The CDR3 spans 16 residues. The CDR3 DNA sequence: TGTGCCAGCAGCCGATCCGGGACACTAAACACCGGGGAGCTGTTTTTT. Its translation is CASSRSGTLNTGELFF.

Ten or more counts support this clonotype. The chain carries TRBV12-3 or TRBV12-4 and TRBJ2-7; D remains unclear. The V gene lost 1 base and the J gene lost 6 bases, with 7 bases spanning the gap. This CDR3 comprises 12 residues. This CDR3 reads CASSLVGIEQYF. The CDR3 DNA sequence: TGTGCCAGCAGTTTAGTTGGGATCGAGCAGTACTTC.

The V call is TRBV7-9, the J call TRBJ2-7, with D possibly TRBD2 on 6 matching bases. CDR1 is SEHNR, CDR2 FQNEAQ, per germline (reference sequence). Deletions cut 1 base from V and 3 bases from J, with 16 bases between. This CDR3 is built from 16 residues. CDR3 bases: TGTGCCAGCAGCTTAGGCTTAGGGCGGAGGGACTACGAGCAGTACTTC. Protein sequence: CASSLGLGRRDYEQYF.

This clonotype is categorized as medium-sized. V and J are TRBV20-1 and TRBJ2-7, with TRBD2 identical over 12 bases. CDR1 and CDR2 (germline): DFQATT, SNEGSKA (reference sequence). CDR3 length: 15 residues. V shed 3 bases and J 6 bases; nucleotides not matched to a gene: 9. This CDR3 reads CSAREGTSGGPEQYF. As DNA, the CDR3 is TGCAGTGCTAGGGAGGGAACTAGCGGGGGGCCCGAGCAGTACTTC.

This clonotype was counted many times. The chain is built from TRBV2 and TRBJ1-1, with D uncertain. V gave up 3 bases and J gave up 9 bases, with 5 bases separating them. Germline V gene lookup returns CDR1 SNHLY and CDR2 FYNNEI. The CDR3 is 10 amino acids. This CDR3 reads CASSDLQAFF. CDR3 bases: TGTGCCAGCAGTGACCTTCAAGCTTTCTTT.

By share, this clonotype counts as medium-sized. This chain uses TRBV6-4 with TRBJ2-2, with D maybe TRBD1 (5 bases). Germline V gives CDR1 MRHNA, CDR2 SNTAGT. The V end was cut by 4 bases, the J end by 2 bases, with 5 bases between. The CDR3 contains 13 residues. CDR3 region: CASSGTNTGELFF. CDR3 in DNA: TGTGCCAGCAGTGGGACAAACACCGGGGAGCTGTTTTTT.

This clonotype is medium-sized (0.01 to 0.1%) by share. Here the CDR3 DNA reads TGTGCCAGCAGCTCAGTGGGACAGGGGGCGGTCGAGAAACTGTTTTTT. Encoded protein: CASSSVGQGAVEKLFF. The chain is built from TRBV7-2 and TRBJ1-4, with 12 bases identical to TRBD1. The CDR3 runs 16 residues. In germline, CDR1 is SGHTA, CDR2 FQGNSA. V lost 4 bases, J lost 11 bases, and 11 bases stayed unmatched. Together with reference TRBV7-2 and TRBJ1-4, the CDR3 gives the full variable domain: GAGVSQSPSNKVTEKGKDVELRCDPISGHTALYWYRQSLGQGLEFLIYFQGNSAPDKSGLPSDRFSAERTGGSVSTLTIQRTQQEDSAVYLCASSSVGQGAVEKLFFGSGTQLSVL.

For this clonotype: Since a much larger clone is just one base distant, this may be a read error. The rearrangement uses TRBV21-1 and TRBJ2-7. TRBV21-1 is assigned pseudogene status. The CDR3 covers 17 residues. The CDR3 DNA is TGTGCCAGCAGCAAAAGCTCGTTTGCTGTGTGGTCCTACGAGCAGTACTTC. Translating it yields CASSKSSFAVWSYEQYF.

The chain combines TRBV4-1 with TRBJ2-2, with a possible D match to TRBD1 (7 bases). The V gene's germline CDR1 is MGHRA and CDR2 YSYEKL. The CDR3 loop spans 16 amino acids. The V and J ends lost 2 bases and 3 bases respectively, with 13 bases between them. CDR3 protein: CASSQPGGFDTGELFF. As DNA, the CDR3 is TGCGCCAGCAGCCAACCAGGGGGGTTCGACACCGGGGAGCTGTTTTTT.

In this sample, this clonotype turned up many times. The V gene is TRBV28, the J gene TRBJ2-7; D ambiguous. CDR1 and CDR2 (germline): MDHEN, SYDVKM. There are 13 residues in the CDR3. V was pared by 8 bases and J by 2 bases, with 13 bases between. CDR3 region: CASGIDGTYEQYF. The CDR3 DNA follows: TGTGCCAGCGGAATCGACGGAACCTACGAGCAGTACTTC.

This clonotype was seen a few times. V gene TRBV19 combines with J gene TRBJ2-5; D gene uncertain. CDR1 LNHDA and CDR2 SQIVND come from the germline V gene (reference sequence). The CDR3 consists of 12 residues. The V and J ends lost 4 bases and 7 bases respectively, with 10 bases between them. The CDR3 sequence: CASSSRSATQYF. For the CDR3, the DNA is TGTGCCAGTAGTAGCAGGTCGGCGACCCAGTACTTC.

Many counts were recorded for this clonotype. J is TRBJ1-3 and V is TRBV6-1; TRBD1 matches at 8 bases. The V gene end was trimmed by 5 bases and the J gene end by 8 bases; junction bases not matched to a gene: 17. CDR3 length: 17 amino acids. CDR1 MNHNS and CDR2 SASEGT come from the germline V gene. The CDR3 reads CASSPQPSGQGTDTIYF. In DNA form, the CDR3 reads TGTGCCAGCAGTCCTCAACCGTCTGGACAGGGAACGGACACCATATATTTT.

V is TRBV15 and J is TRBJ2-3, with D possibly matching TRBD2 (5 bases). In germline, CDR1 is LNHNV, CDR2 YYDKDF (reference sequence). This CDR3 is built from 15 residues. The CDR3 coding sequence is TGTGAAAAAAGAAGAGGGAAAGAAAGAAAAGATAAGAAGTATTTT. The encoded protein is CEKRRGKERKDKKYF.

By its share, this clonotype is medium-sized. This chain uses TRBV20-1 with TRBJ2-5; either TRBD1 or TRBD2 may supply D (5 bases each). Trimming removed 0 bases at V and 5 bases at J, with 19 bases between. Germline lookup yields CDR1 DFQATT and CDR2 SNEGSKA (reference sequence). CDR3 size: 16 residues. The CDR3 protein is CSARDDDEGSVETQYF. The CDR3 DNA sequence: TGCAGTGCTAGAGACGACGATGAGGGGAGTGTGGAGACCCAGTACTTC.

This clonotype is medium-sized by share. This CDR3 is CASREDLSPYNEQFF. Written as DNA, the CDR3 is TGTGCCAGCAGGGAGGACCTCTCCCCGTACAATGAGCAGTTCTTC. This rearrangement joins TRBV6-2 or TRBV6-3 to TRBJ2-1, with D tentatively TRBD2 (5 bases). The ends were cut back, 6 bases at V and 4 bases at J, with 16 bases in the middle. This CDR3 contains 15 residues. Germline V gives CDR1 MNHEY, CDR2 SVGEGT.

This clonotype came up many times. The V call is TRBV2, the J call TRBJ2-1, with D possibly TRBD2 on 5 matching bases. Trimming removed 5 bases from V and 4 bases from J, with 15 bases in between. Germline CDR1 is SNHLY and CDR2 is FYNNEI. This CDR3 contains 15 residues. The CDR3 DNA reads TGTGCCAGCAGTAGGGCGGGTCCCCTTTACAATGAGCAGTTCTTC. It is translated as CASSRAGPLYNEQFF.

This clonotype was counted many times. The CDR3 is CASSLQGRYNEQFF. The DNA of the CDR3 is TGTGCCAGCAGCTTACAGGGAAGGTACAATGAGCAGTTCTTC. V gene TRBV5-8 combines with J gene TRBJ2-1, with a tentative D call TRBD1 (6 bases). V was pared by 2 bases and J by 4 bases, with 10 bases between. CDR3 length equals 14 residues. The germline V gene encodes CDR1 SGHTS and CDR2 YDEGEE.

This clonotype was seen repeatedly, ten times or more. This chain links TRBV7-9 with TRBJ1-1; 7 bases align to TRBD1. The CDR3 totals 13 residues. Germline trimming cut 5 bases from V and 3 bases from J; bases unmatched to any gene: 3. CDR1 SEHNR and CDR2 FQNEAQ come from the germline V gene (reference sequence). The CDR3 is CASSPGTDTEAFF. The CDR3, as DNA: TGTGCCAGCAGCCCAGGGACAGACACTGAAGCTTTCTTT.

This clonotype was seen only a few times. The chain joins TRBV6-5 to TRBJ1-5; maybe TRBD1 (6 bases). This CDR3 comprises 14 residues. Trimming pared 5 bases from V and 0 bases from J, leaving 8 bases between. The germline gives CDR1 MNHEY, CDR2 SVGAGI. The CDR3 loop reads CASSRTDSNQPQHF. The CDR3 DNA is TGTGCCAGCAGTCGGACAGATAGCAATCAGCCCCAGCATTTT.

This clonotype was counted at least ten times. The chain employs TRBV4-3 and TRBJ2-1, with D perhaps TRBD2 (5 bases). This CDR3 is 17 amino acids long. The germline V gene encodes CDR1 LGHNA and CDR2 YSLEER. The V gene lost 4 bases and the J gene lost 6 bases, with 22 bases spanning the gap. The CDR3 sequence: CASSRIFGMSEGNEQFF. In DNA form, the CDR3 reads TGCGCCAGCAGCCGAATTTTCGGGATGTCGGAAGGCAATGAGCAGTTCTTC.

The genes are TRBV7-8 and TRBJ1-5; D perhaps matches TRBD1 (6 bases). Germline-derived CDR1 and CDR2 are SGHVS and FQNEAQ. V lost 1 base, J lost 4 bases, and 8 bases lay in between. The length of the CDR3 is 14 residues. CDR3 residues: CASSLGQGNQPQHF. CDR3 nucleotide sequence: TGTGCCAGCAGCTTAGGCCAGGGGAATCAGCCCCAGCATTTT.

V gene TRBV6-5 combines with J gene TRBJ2-5; 7 bases agree with TRBD2. V shed 1 base, J shed 1 base, and the junction held 6 bases outside the gene matches. The CDR3 is 16 residues long. Germline V gene data show CDR1 as MNHEY and CDR2 as SVGAGI. CDR3 sequence (DNA): TGTGCCAGCAGTTACTGGGGCGGGGGAACCCAAGAGACCCAGTACTTC. Residues: CASSYWGGGTQETQYF.

The genes are TRBV4-3 and TRBJ1-5; a possible D gene is TRBD1 (5 bases). The germline CDR1 and CDR2 sequences are LGHNA and YSLEER. Deletions cut 0 bases from V and 4 bases from J, with 16 bases between. The CDR3 consists of 17 residues. The CDR3 nucleotides are TGCGCCAGCAGCCAAGATTTTCTCCAGGGTCATAATCAGCCCCAGCATTTT. Its translation: CASSQDFLQGHNQPQHF.

With regard to this clonotype: Given a much more abundant clone one base away, this may be a read error. This sequence joins TRBV11-2 and TRBJ2-7; TRBD2 is a possible D gene (6 bases). The CDR3 is 12 amino acids. Germline V lookup: CDR1 SGHAT, CDR2 FQNNGV. The V end lost 1 base, the J end lost 7 bases, and 8 bases lay between the germline ends. CDR3 sequence: CASSLGGVEQYF. The CDR3 bases are TGTGCCAGCAGCTTAGGCGGGGTGGAGCAGTACTTC.